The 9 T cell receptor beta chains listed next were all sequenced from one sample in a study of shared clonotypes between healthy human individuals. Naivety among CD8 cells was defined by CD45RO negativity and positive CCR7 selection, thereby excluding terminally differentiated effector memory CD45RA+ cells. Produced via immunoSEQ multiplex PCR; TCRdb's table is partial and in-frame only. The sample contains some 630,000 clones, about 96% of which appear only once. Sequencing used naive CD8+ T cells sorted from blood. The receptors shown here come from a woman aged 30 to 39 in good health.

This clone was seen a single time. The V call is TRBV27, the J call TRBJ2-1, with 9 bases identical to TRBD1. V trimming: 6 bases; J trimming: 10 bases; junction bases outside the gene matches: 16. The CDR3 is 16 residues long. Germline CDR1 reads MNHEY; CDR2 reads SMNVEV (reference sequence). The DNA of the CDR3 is TGTGCCAGCAGAGATCCTGGGACAGGGACCCGGTACGAGCAGTTCTTC. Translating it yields CASRDPGTGTRYEQFF.

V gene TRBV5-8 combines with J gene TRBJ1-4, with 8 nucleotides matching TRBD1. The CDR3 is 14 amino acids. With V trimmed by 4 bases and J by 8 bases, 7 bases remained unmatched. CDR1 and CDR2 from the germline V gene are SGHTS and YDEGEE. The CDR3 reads CASSKGQVGEKLFF. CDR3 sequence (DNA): TGTGCCAGCAGCAAGGGACAGGTCGGGGAAAAACTGTTTTTT. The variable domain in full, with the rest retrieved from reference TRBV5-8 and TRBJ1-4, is EAGVTQSPTHLIKTRGQQATLRCSPISGHTSVYWYQQALGLGLQFLLWYDEGEERNRGNFPPRFSGRQFPNYSSELNVNALELEDSALYLCASSKGQVGEKLFFGSGTQLSVL.

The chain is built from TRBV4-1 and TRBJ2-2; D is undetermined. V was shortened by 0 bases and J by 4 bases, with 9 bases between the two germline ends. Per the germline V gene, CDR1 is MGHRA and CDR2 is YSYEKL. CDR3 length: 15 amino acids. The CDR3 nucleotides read TGCGCCAGCAGCCAAGATAGGCGGATCACCGGGGAGCTGTTTTTT. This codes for CASSQDRRITGELFF.

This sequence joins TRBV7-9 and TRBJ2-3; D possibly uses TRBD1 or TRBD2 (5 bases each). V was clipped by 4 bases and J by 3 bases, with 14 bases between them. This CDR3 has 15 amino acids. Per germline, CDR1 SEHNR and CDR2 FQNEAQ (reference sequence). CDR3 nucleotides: TGTGCCAGCAGCTCCGAGGGGAGTCGGACAGATACGCAGTATTTT. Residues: CASSSEGSRTDTQYF.

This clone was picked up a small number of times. The DNA for the CDR3 is TGTGCCAGCAGCCTCGAGAGGGGCTATGGCTACACCTTC. Its protein product is CASSLERGYGYTF. V is TRBV6-5 and J is TRBJ1-2; D may be TRBD1 (5 bases). The germline gives CDR1 MNHEY, CDR2 SVGAGI. The CDR3 is made up of 13 amino acids. V was cut by 6 bases and J by 4 bases, with 12 bases left in between.

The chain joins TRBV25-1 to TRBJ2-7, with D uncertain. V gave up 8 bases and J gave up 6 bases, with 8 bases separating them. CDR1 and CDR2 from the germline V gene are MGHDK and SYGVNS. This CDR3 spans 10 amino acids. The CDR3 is CASSDGEQYF. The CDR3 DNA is TGTGCCAGCTCTGACGGCGAGCAGTACTTC.

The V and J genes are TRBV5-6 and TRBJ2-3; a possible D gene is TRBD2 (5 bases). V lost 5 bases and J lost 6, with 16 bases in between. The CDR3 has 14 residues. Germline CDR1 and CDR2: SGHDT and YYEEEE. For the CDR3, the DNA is TGTGCCAGCAGTCCGTGGACTGGGCGGGATACGCAGTATTTT. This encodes CASSPWTGRDTQYF.

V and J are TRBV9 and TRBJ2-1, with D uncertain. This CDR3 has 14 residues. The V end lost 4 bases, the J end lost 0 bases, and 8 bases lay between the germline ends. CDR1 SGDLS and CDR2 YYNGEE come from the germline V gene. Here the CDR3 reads CASSPTSSYNEQFF. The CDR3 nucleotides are TGTGCCAGCAGCCCCACGAGCTCCTACAATGAGCAGTTCTTC.

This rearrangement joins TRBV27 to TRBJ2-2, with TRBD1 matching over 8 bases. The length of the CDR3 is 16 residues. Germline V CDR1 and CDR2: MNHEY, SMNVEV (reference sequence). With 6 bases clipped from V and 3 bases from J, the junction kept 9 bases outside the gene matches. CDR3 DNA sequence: TGTGCCAGCAGGCAATTCAGGGGGCTCGACACCGGGGAGCTGTTTTTT. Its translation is CASRQFRGLDTGELFF.